This entry lists 23 T cell receptor beta chains sequenced from one sample in a study of PD-L1 blockade in urothelial cancer. The sample's time point: pretreatment peripheral blood. The table came from immunoSEQ multiplex PCR; TCRdb's copy has only in-frame clones and leaves some out. This sample yields tens of thousands of clones, of which approximately 85% are seen a single time; approximately 14% belongs to the top ten. This specimen consisted of PBMCs, obtained around atezolizumab (anti-PD-L1) treatment. The receptors shown here come from a man between 65 and 85 years old with urothelial cancer.

The chain combines TRBV19 with TRBJ2-6; D might be TRBD1 (6 bases). The length of the CDR3 is 19 residues. Between the trimmed V and J ends, which lost 10 bases and 2 bases, there was a span of 27 bases. CDR1 LNHDA and CDR2 SQIVND come from the germline V gene (reference sequence). This CDR3 reads CATSLAQGTGSAGANVLTF. CDR3 nucleotides: TGTGCCACCTCCCTAGCCCAGGGGACCGGGTCGGCTGGGGCCAACGTCCTGACTTTC.

This sequence joins TRBV5-1 and TRBJ2-7; a weak D match, TRBD1 (6 bases). V lost 6 bases to trimming and J lost 1 base, with 14 bases between them. CDR1 and CDR2 (germline): SGHRS, YFSETQ. This CDR3 contains 14 residues. The CDR3, as DNA: TGCGCCAGCACCATGGGGACACCTTCCTACGAGCAGTACTTC. Protein: CASTMGTPSYEQYF. Variable domain in full (rest from reference TRBV5-1 and TRBJ2-7): KAGVTQTPRYLIKTRGQQVTLSCSPISGHRSVSWYQQTPGQGLQFLFEYFSETQRNKGNFPGRFSGRQFSNSRSEMNVSTLELGDSALYLCASTMGTPSYEQYFGPGTRLTVT.

V gene TRBV11-3 combines with J gene TRBJ2-1; possibly TRBD1 for D (5 bases). Germline V lookup: CDR1 SGHNT, CDR2 YENEEA. The V gene lost 0 bases and the J gene lost 7 bases, with 13 bases spanning the gap. The CDR3 covers 15 residues. CDR3 nucleotides: TGTGCCAGCAGCTTAGATCGGGTAGGGGTGAATGAGCAGTTCTTC. It encodes CASSLDRVGVNEQFF.

V gene TRBV6-1 combines with J gene TRBJ2-7; a possible D gene is TRBD2 (7 bases). This CDR3 region has 16 residues. V was trimmed by 4 bases and J by 7 bases, leaving 23 bases between them. From germline, CDR1 is MNHNS and CDR2 SASEGT. For the CDR3, the DNA is TGTGCCAGCAGTGCATCATCCTATGCGGGGGCAGGGGAGCAGTACTTC. Protein: CASSASSYAGAGEQYF.

This rearrangement joins TRBV11-2 to TRBJ2-1; maybe TRBD2 (7 bases). The ends were cut back, 5 bases at V and 7 bases at J, with 21 bases in the middle. Germline-derived CDR1 and CDR2 are SGHAT and FQNNGV. The CDR3 is 16 residues long. CDR3: CASSTHGGLMGNEQFF. In DNA, the CDR3 is TGTGCCAGCAGCACCCACGGGGGGCTTATGGGGAATGAGCAGTTCTTC. The full variable domain, its missing parts supplied by reference TRBV11-2 and TRBJ2-1, is EAGVAQSPRYKIIEKRQSVAFWCNPISGHATLYWYQQILGQGPKLLIQFQNNGVVDDSQLPKDRFSAERLKGVDSTLKIQPAKLEDSAVYLCASSTHGGLMGNEQFFGPGTRLTVL.

The gene calls are TRBV2 and TRBJ2-1, with D maybe TRBD2 (6 bases). The CDR3 is 16 amino acids. Germline V CDR1 and CDR2: SNHLY, FYNNEI. The V and J ends lost 0 bases and 7 bases respectively, with 16 bases between them. The CDR3 nucleotides read TGTGCCAGCAGTGAAGCGCCGGCGGGGCCGCAGAATGAGCAGTTCTTC. Translating gives CASSEAPAGPQNEQFF.

The chain recombines TRBV10-2 with TRBJ1-1; 10 bases map to TRBD1. V lost 6 bases to trimming and J lost 8 bases; unmatched junction nucleotides: 3. The CDR3 is 12 amino acids. The germline V gene encodes CDR1 WSHSY and CDR2 SAAADI. As DNA, the CDR3 is TGCGCCAGCAGGGGACAGGGGTGGGAAGCTTTCTTT. This codes for CASRGQGWEAFF.

On this clone itself: Within the sample, other DNA sequences also encode this same CDR3. This chain joins TRBV10-2 and TRBJ2-4, with 7 bases that match TRBD2. Trimming at V came to 4 bases and at J to 6 bases, leaving 6 bases not matched to a gene. This CDR3 contains 14 residues. CDR1 and CDR2 (germline): WSHSY, SAAADI. CDR3 sequence (DNA): TGCGCCAGCAGTGCCCCCGGGGAGGGAAACATTCAGTACTTC. Translation gives CASSAPGEGNIQYF.

This clone was detected only once. The J gene is TRBJ1-1, the V gene TRBV18, with 10 nucleotides matching TRBD1. Per the germline V gene, CDR1 is KGHSH and CDR2 is LQKENI. V was clipped by 3 bases and J by 4 bases; unmatched bases: 11. This CDR3 has 17 residues. CDR3 bases: TGTGCCAGCTCACCGGACAGGGGGGAAGGGTGGATCACTGAAGCTTTCTTT. Translation: CASSPDRGEGWITEAFF.

The J gene is TRBJ2-7, the V gene TRBV5-4, with D possibly matching TRBD2 (6 bases). The CDR3 loop spans 15 amino acids. V gave up 0 bases and J gave up 6 bases, with 16 bases separating them. The germline CDR1 and CDR2 sequences are SGHNT and YYREEE (reference sequence). The CDR3 nucleotides are TGTGCCAGCAGCTTGGCGGGACTCTCTACAGCCGAGCAGTACTTC. This translates into CASSLAGLSTAEQYF.

In this sample, this clone turned up a few times. The chain has TRBV28 and TRBJ1-5; D is unresolved. This CDR3 is built from 16 residues. V was pared by 7 bases and J by 2 bases, with 18 bases between. Germline CDR1 and CDR2: MDHEN and SYDVKM. The CDR3 DNA sequence: TGTGCCAGCACTCTTATGACCTTCCGGGGCAATCAGCCCCAGCATTTT. This codes for CASTLMTFRGNQPQHF.

About this clone: The same CDR3 arises from other DNA sequences in this sample as well. The genes are TRBV6-5 and TRBJ2-7; TRBD2 is a possible D gene (6 bases). V was shortened by 6 bases and J by 0 bases, with 15 bases between the two germline ends. The CDR3 covers 15 residues. The germline gives CDR1 MNHEY, CDR2 SVGAGI. This CDR3 reads CASRDLARSSYEQYF. CDR3 coding DNA: TGTGCCAGCAGAGACCTAGCGAGGAGCTCCTACGAGCAGTACTTC.

V usage is TRBV7-9 and J usage is TRBJ2-2; the match to TRBD2 covers 8 bases. This CDR3 has 18 amino acids. The V segment lost 5 bases and the J segment 1 base; nucleotides outside the gene matches: 12. Germline V CDR1 and CDR2: SEHNR, FQNEAQ (reference sequence). The CDR3 DNA reads TGTGCCAGCAGCCCCCAACCGGGGGGGAGTAGGAACACCGGGGAGCTGTTTTTT. It yields the protein CASSPQPGGSRNTGELFF.

The chain combines TRBV9 with TRBJ1-5, with D hard to call. Trimming shortened V by 0 bases and J by 3 bases, and 7 bases separated the two germline ends. The CDR3 consists of 14 residues. Germline V gene sequence: CDR1 SGDLS, CDR2 YYNGEE. This CDR3 reads CASSVDALNQPQHF. CDR3 nucleotides: TGTGCCAGCAGCGTAGATGCACTCAATCAGCCCCAGCATTTT.

The genes are TRBV2 and TRBJ1-5; the D gene is possibly TRBD1 (5 bases). V was shortened by 3 bases and J by 0 bases, with 12 bases between the two germline ends. This CDR3 is built from 16 residues. CDR1 SNHLY and CDR2 FYNNEI come from the germline V gene. The CDR3 DNA reads TGTGCCAGCAGTGAGGAGGGACCGTATAGCAATCAGCCCCAGCATTTT. The encoded protein is CASSEEGPYSNQPQHF.

The count of this clone is one. The chain combines TRBV6-1 with TRBJ2-7; maybe TRBD2 (5 bases). Between the trimmed V and J ends, which lost 10 bases and 2 bases, there was a span of 15 bases. This CDR3 region has 13 residues. The germline V gene has CDR1 MNHNS and CDR2 SASEGT. The CDR3 bases are TGTGCCATCTCGGGGAGAGTGGCCTACGAGCAGTACTTC. Translation: CAISGRVAYEQYF.

The rearrangement uses TRBV5-1 and TRBJ1-1; the match to TRBD1 covers 8 bases. Germline CDR1 reads SGHRS; CDR2 reads YFSETQ. Trimming at V came to 4 bases and at J to 4 bases, leaving 6 bases not matched to a gene. This CDR3 contains 14 residues. As DNA, the CDR3 is TGCGCCAGCAGCGGGGGACAGGCTAGCACTGAAGCTTTCTTT. It yields the protein CASSGGQASTEAFF.

The chain combines TRBV5-6 with TRBJ1-2; 7 nucleotides match TRBD1. In germline, CDR1 is SGHDT, CDR2 YYEEEE. The CDR3 extends over 12 amino acids. After removal of 5 bases from V and 7 bases from J, the junction contained 5 bases not matched to a gene. The CDR3 loop reads CASRRQGSGYTF. The CDR3 nucleotides read TGTGCCAGCAGGAGACAGGGATCTGGCTACACCTTC.

The V call is TRBV6-1, the J call TRBJ1-1, with D perhaps TRBD1 (5 bases). With 5 bases removed from V and 10 bases from J, the gap between germline ends came to 20 bases. CDR3 length equals 14 residues. Germline V gene sequence: CDR1 MNHNS, CDR2 SASEGT. CDR3 DNA: TGTGCCAGCAGTACCCGGGCCCTCCGGGGGGGAGCTTTCTTT. Amino acid sequence: CASSTRALRGGAFF.

The chain couples TRBV29-1 to TRBJ1-2, with a tentative D call TRBD1 (5 bases). Germline V gene data show CDR1 as SQVTM and CDR2 as ANQGSEA. Trimming cost V 2 bases and J 0 bases, with 10 bases left between them. This CDR3 contains 14 residues. This CDR3 is CSVEKGLANYGYTF. CDR3 in DNA: TGCAGCGTTGAAAAGGGGTTAGCTAACTATGGCTACACCTTC.

J is TRBJ2-1 and V is TRBV4-1; TRBD2 matches 7 bases. The CDR3 loop spans 15 amino acids. CDR1 is MGHRA, CDR2 YSYEKL, per germline. Losses at the gene ends were 3 bases for V and 5 bases for J; bases not matched to a gene: 7. CDR3 DNA sequence: TGCGCCAGCAGCCACCCCGGGACTATGCACAATGAGCAGTTCTTC. Its translation is CASSHPGTMHNEQFF.

This clone was counted a few times. The V call is TRBV10-3, the J call TRBJ2-7, with TRBD1 matching 10 bases. The germline V gene has CDR1 ENHRY and CDR2 SYGVKD. After removal of 0 bases from V and 4 bases from J, the junction contained 6 bases not matched to a gene. The CDR3 extends over 16 amino acids. In DNA form, the CDR3 reads TGTGCCATCAGTGAGTCTTCGACAGGGGGCGGGTACGAGCAGTACTTC. Translated, it gives CAISESSTGGGYEQYF.

This clone was counted once. The V call is TRBV4-1, the J call TRBJ2-1; TRBD2 aligns across 8 bases. The CDR3 has 16 amino acids. Trimming removed 0 bases from V and 5 bases from J; junction bases left unmatched: 6. Germline V gene sequence: CDR1 MGHRA, CDR2 YSYEKL. In DNA, the CDR3 is TGCGCCAGCAGCCAAGATGGCGCGGGAGGAGACAATGAGCAGTTCTTC. This sequence encodes CASSQDGAGGDNEQFF.